This T cell receptor beta chain came from a study of blood T cell repertoires in COVID-19. Study overall: COVID-19 samples from acute and convalescent phases originated in the United States, Italy and Spain. T cells, B-cell-depleted T cells, or PBMCs supplied cDNA or gDNA.

Per the authors' pipeline: It was from reference gene primer amplification that nucleated cell counts were estimated. The data were produced by immunoSEQ multiplex PCR, yet TCRdb's version contains in-frame clones alone and is incomplete. V, J and clone size are those of that table, while D and trimming were read from the DNA. The sample carries about 89,000 clones, 60% to 80% recorded once. The V end lost 5 bases, the J end lost 6 bases, and 15 bases lay between the germline ends. Germline CDR1 MNHEY, CDR2 SMNVEV (reference sequence). The CDR3 length is 14 residues. This chain joins TRBV27 and TRBJ2-3, with D possibly being TRBD1 (6 bases). Sequenced: peripheral blood. The TCR comes from an elderly woman with acute or convalescent COVID-19. The CDR3 coding sequence is TGTGCCAGCAGTCCGAACGACAGGCCCGATACGCAGTATTTT. It translates to CASSPNDRPDTQYF.